One and the same sample provided the 17 T cell receptor beta chains below, sequenced in a study of neurological immune-mediated disorders. TCRdb independently ran MiXCR on the 5' RACE reads; one entry per CDR3 protein. The sample has roughly 62,000 distinct CDR3 sequences; 3% to 4% are singletons. The sequenced material came from PBMCs. Receptors were obtained from a woman between 50 and 59 years old with multiple sclerosis.

This clonotype occurred many times. V usage is TRBV12-3 or TRBV12-4 and J usage is TRBJ2-7; 7 bases are a match to TRBD1. This CDR3 comprises 14 residues. J was trimmed by 4 bases and V by 5 bases; bases with no gene match: 8. CDR3: CASSPRDSKYEQYF. CDR3 bases: TGTGCCAGCAGTCCCCGGGACAGTAAGTACGAGCAGTACTTC.

This clonotype was counted at least ten times. This chain uses TRBV7-2 with TRBJ2-5; tentatively, D is TRBD1 (5 bases). This CDR3 contains 14 residues. In germline, CDR1 is SGHTA, CDR2 FQGNSA. V lost 7 bases to trimming and J lost 5 bases, with 17 bases between them. CDR3 residues: CASTQAGFGETQYF. CDR3 nucleotides: TGTGCCAGCACCCAGGCAGGGTTTGGCGAGACCCAGTACTTC.

Many counts were recorded for this clonotype. The chain links TRBV29-1 to TRBJ1-2; 8 bases line up with TRBD1. V dropped 7 bases and J dropped 3; count of bases not matched to a gene: 7. Germline CDR1 is SQVTM and CDR2 is ANQGSEA. This CDR3 region has 13 residues. The CDR3 DNA sequence: TGCAGCGCTGGACAGGGTGGGGACTATGGCTACACCTTC. Protein product: CSAGQGGDYGYTF.

As for this clonotype: A read error is likely, as this CDR3 ends without the conserved phenylalanine or tryptophan. The CDR3 nucleotides are TGTGCCAGCAGCTTAGCAGGGGGACAGCCCCAGCATAAT. Protein product: CASSLAGGQPQHN. The chain carries TRBV7-2 and TRBJ1-5, with D maybe TRBD1 (6 bases). Germline V CDR1 and CDR2: SGHTA, FQGNSA. Trimming removed 0 bases from V and 7 bases from J, with 7 bases in between. The CDR3 is made up of 13 amino acids.

In this sample, this clonotype turned up many times. V and J are TRBV20-1 and TRBJ2-7; TRBD2 matches at 8 bases. V dropped 0 bases and J dropped 3; count of bases not matched to a gene: 7. The CDR3 covers 15 residues. Germline values: CDR1 DFQATT, CDR2 SNEGSKA (reference sequence). Here the CDR3 reads CSARDRSGSDYEQYF. The CDR3 region has the DNA TGCAGTGCTAGAGATCGGAGCGGGAGTGACTACGAGCAGTACTTC.

This clonotype was counted ten times or more. The chain employs TRBV20-1 and TRBJ1-3, with D perhaps matching TRBD1 (5 bases). The length of the CDR3 is 15 residues. Trimming cost V 3 bases and J 3 bases, with 15 bases left between them. From germline, CDR1 is DFQATT and CDR2 SNEGSKA (reference sequence). The CDR3 loop is CSARPGRGSGNTIYF. The CDR3 nucleotides are TGCAGTGCTAGGCCCGGGAGGGGCAGTGGAAACACCATATATTTT.

This clonotype was detected a few times. This could be a read error, since a much larger clone is one nucleotide away. The chain is built from TRBV12-3 or TRBV12-4 and TRBJ1-1; possibly TRBD1 for D (5 bases). The CDR3 is made up of 14 amino acids. V gave up 3 bases and J gave up 9 bases, with 17 bases separating them. CDR3 residues: CASSFNTFGGKAFF. CDR3 sequence (DNA): TGTGCCAGCAGTTTCAACACATTTGGGGGGAAAGCTTTCTTT.

This clonotype was seen repeatedly, ten times or more. This sequence joins TRBV4-1 and TRBJ1-4; TRBD1 might be the D (6 bases). This CDR3 contains 15 residues. Germline V CDR1 and CDR2: MGHRA, YSYEKL. The V and J ends lost 3 bases and 1 base respectively, with 9 bases between them. CDR3 protein: CASSQPQGTNEKLFF. In nucleotides, the CDR3 is TGCGCCAGCAGCCAGCCACAGGGAACTAATGAAAAACTGTTTTTT.

This chain uses TRBV5-1 with TRBJ2-2, with 7 bases fitting TRBD2. V dropped 3 bases and J dropped 6; count of bases not matched to a gene: 5. The CDR3 covers 14 residues. The germline CDR1 and CDR2 sequences are SGHRS and YFSETQ. The CDR3 reads CASSWLAGAGELFF. Written as DNA, the CDR3 is TGCGCCAGCAGCTGGTTAGCGGGTGCCGGGGAGCTGTTTTTT.

There are many counts of this clonotype. V and J are TRBV20-1 and TRBJ2-7; D may be TRBD2 (7 bases). The V gene lost 3 bases and the J gene lost 2 bases, with 14 bases spanning the gap. Germline values: CDR1 DFQATT, CDR2 SNEGSKA (reference sequence). This CDR3 is built from 14 residues. CDR3 in amino acids: CSASGGGRTYEQYF. Written as DNA, the CDR3 is TGCAGTGCTAGCGGCGGGGGCCGCACCTACGAGCAGTACTTC.

Ten or more counts support this clonotype. This rearrangement joins TRBV10-3 to TRBJ2-7, with D possibly matching TRBD2 (6 bases). In germline, CDR1 is ENHRY, CDR2 SYGVKD. The CDR3 is 14 amino acids. V was shortened by 4 bases and J by 2 bases, with 12 bases between the two germline ends. As DNA, the CDR3 is TGTGCCATCAGTGTCGGAGGGCAGACCTACGAGCAGTACTTC. This sequence encodes CAISVGGQTYEQYF.

This clonotype was detected ten times or more. The chain combines TRBV20-1 with TRBJ2-3; TRBD2 matches 12 bases. CDR1 is DFQATT and CDR2 is SNEGSKA in the germline V gene (reference sequence). V gave up 5 bases and J gave up 6 bases; unmatched junction bases: 3. CDR3 size: 13 residues. CDR3 in DNA: TGCAGTGCTCTAGGACTAGCGGGGGATACGCAGTATTTT. This translates into CSALGLAGDTQYF.

This clonotype was seen many times. This chain joins TRBV7-6 and TRBJ1-1; D call uncertain. The CDR3 has 15 residues. Germline loops: CDR1 SGHVS, CDR2 FNYEAQ. The germline V and J ends were trimmed by 4 bases and 4 bases, with 16 bases remaining between them. This CDR3 is CASSSLMGGGTEAFF. The CDR3 DNA sequence: TGTGCCAGCAGCTCCCTCATGGGAGGAGGCACTGAAGCTTTCTTT.

A few counts support this clonotype. This CDR3 is missing its conserved last phenylalanine or tryptophan, likely due to a read error. The chain employs TRBV5-1 and TRBJ2-7, with TRBD2 matching over 11 bases. CDR3 size: 15 residues. Germline CDR1 reads SGHRS; CDR2 reads YFSETQ. After removal of 0 bases from V and 4 bases from J, the junction contained 3 bases not matched to a gene. CDR3 sequence: CASSLASGRMYEQYN. CDR3 nucleotide sequence: TGCGCCAGCAGCTTGGCTAGCGGGAGGATGTACGAGCAGTACAAC.

This clonotype came up many times. The chain joins TRBV20-1 to TRBJ2-5; 13 bases match TRBD2. V shed 6 bases, J shed 1 base, and the junction held 11 bases outside the gene matches. CDR3 length equals 17 residues. Per the germline V gene, CDR1 is DFQATT and CDR2 is SNEGSKA (reference sequence). The CDR3 DNA reads as TGCAGTGCGACTACTAGCGGGAGGGCCGTGGGCCAAGAGACCCAGTACTTC. This sequence encodes CSATTSGRAVGQETQYF.

Within the sample, this clonotype is medium-sized (0.01 to 0.1%). The chain recombines TRBV25-1 with TRBJ2-5, with 8 bases aligning to TRBD1. V dropped 6 bases and J dropped 2; count of bases not matched to a gene: 8. This CDR3 region has 15 residues. Looked up from germline, CDR1 is MGHDK and CDR2 is SYGVNS. The CDR3 loop reads CASSPQGQEQETQYF. CDR3 DNA sequence: TGTGCCAGCAGCCCCCAGGGACAGGAACAAGAGACCCAGTACTTC.

This clonotype turned up a few times. Possible read error: a much larger clone is one base away. J is TRBJ1-1 and V is TRBV20-1, with no clear D. The CDR3 extends over 13 amino acids. Trimming shortened V by 2 bases and J by 0 bases, and 7 bases separated the two germline ends. Germline V CDR1 and CDR2: DFQATT, SNEGSKA (reference sequence). The CDR3 sequence is CSARYTMNTEAFF. CDR3 nucleotide sequence: TGCAGTGCTAGATACACAATGAACACTGAAGCTTTCTTT.